This T cell receptor beta chain was sequenced in a study of cytomegalovirus exposure and HLA in healthy donors. Study observations and caveats: The authors judged a highly shared variant cluster likely a sequencing artifact. One later analysis reportedly identified an Asian-associated ancestry cluster that showed fewer N-insertions than the roughly 700-donor mean. Across all donors, roughly uniform sequencing depth was an assumption of the presence/absence analyses.

The PCR was carried out with 60 Vbeta primers and 13 Jbeta primers. Clones were read by immunoSEQ multiplex PCR, and TCRdb kept only the in-frame ones, dropping some. The sample holds approximately 190,000 clones; about 87% are singletons and the top ten take 1% to 1.5%. With respect to this clone: What it recognizes is unknown.

The CDR3 sequence is 13 residues long. Per germline, CDR1 ENHRY and CDR2 SYGVKD. Trimming took off 3 bases at V and 0 bases at J, with 6 bases between the two ends. The material sequenced was PBMCs. This TCR came from a man aged 25 to 45 in good health and CMV-seronegative. The chain recombines TRBV10-3 with TRBJ2-7; D gene ambiguous. The chain's CDR3 is CAISDLVSYEQYF. DNA of the CDR3: TGTGCCATCAGTGATCTCGTCTCCTACGAGCAGTACTTC.